This T cell receptor beta chain is from a study of T cell responses to AZD1222 COVID-19 vaccine. Germline assignment: CDR1 KGHDR and CDR2 SFDVKD. The CDR3 covers 18 residues. The V and J ends lost 1 base and 1 base, in that order; junction bases with no gene match: 5. Pooled together were second doses at about 4 or about 12 weeks. This table comes from immunoSEQ multiplex PCR, and its TCRdb copy is limited to in-frame clones, with some not included. The sample yields fewer than 150,000 clones, roughly 90% seen once. Study results and caveats: No day 14 peak samples; only post-peak repertoires were characterized. Only a handful of AZD1222 recipients, more than 5 in all, had baseline seropositivity. Donor demographics were predominantly white British with a female majority; clonal diversity may be underestimated.

As for this clone: No antigen is known for it.

The TCR was taken from an adult who received the AZD1222 COVID-19 vaccine. The source was peripheral blood, collected 28 days after the second AZD1222 dose. V usage is TRBV24-1 and J usage is TRBJ2-2, with 10 bases identical to TRBD1. The CDR3 region is CATSDLPGDRGNTGELFF. The DNA of the CDR3 is TGTGCCACCAGTGATTTACCCGGGGACAGGGGGAACACCGGGGAGCTGTTTTTT.